The text below deals with one T cell receptor beta chain. Its target is unknown. The V gene lost 5 bases and the J gene lost 2 bases, with 7 bases spanning the gap. The germline V gene encodes CDR1 WSHSY and CDR2 SAAADI. CDR3 length: 13 amino acids. The sample belongs to a study of coeliac disease. Study background: Coeliac patients had active, refractory type I, or gluten-free-diet-controlled disease. General study points: Few TRB amino acid sequences were shared between samples; most were unique. Control samples showed higher TRB and TRG clonality than intraepithelial and lamina propria samples in active celiac disease.

Produced via immunoSEQ multiplex PCR; TCRdb's table is partial and in-frame only. The sample includes 6,000 to 8,000 clones, 70% to 80% of them seen just once. The chain couples TRBV10-2 to TRBJ1-5; D not certain. The sample consisted of lamina propria lymphocytes from the gut. The clonotype originates from a young man with celiac disease. The CDR3 reads CASSTQGNQPQHF. CDR3 sequence (DNA): TGCGCCAGCAGTACCCAGGGCAATCAGCCCCAGCATTTT.